A selection of T cell receptor beta chains follows, all from one sample in a study. TCRdb redid the calling of the 5' RACE reads with MiXCR, one entry per CDR3 protein. Of about 53,000 distinct CDR3 sequences in the sample, over 20% were seen once. The sample consisted of tumor-infiltrating naive CD4+ T cells sorted from the breast tumor. The receptors stem from a female donor with breast cancer. The conserved cysteine and the conserved F or W are not part of the CDR3 here. Clone size appears in some rows only: once, few, many, or a class for an expanded clone.

clone size,V gene,CDR3 protein
-,TRBV7-2,ASSLRGDYYEQY
-,TRBV7-2,ASSLVGTGKSPLH
once,TRBV18,ASSPRGLAGSEQY
few,TRBV7-6,ASSGGLRNTEAF
many,TRBV4-1,ASSQGSGQGYGYT
-,TRBV7-2,ASSLVETSSGEQF
-,TRBV10-3,AISGAGGRAQETQY
once,TRBV5-1,ASSLGVGVSSYEQY
few,TRBV7-9,ASSSGQPNSPLH
-,TRBV2,ASSDWWNTEAF
few,TRBV4-3,ASSQDPKETQY
-,TRBV20-1,SARVYLGSRNTEAF
-,TRBV29-1,SVAGGNTGELF
-,TRBV28,ASSLFLVGNGNYGYT
-,TRBV4-1,ASSRTGTGYYGYT
once,TRBV12-3/TRBV12-4,VSSFSTGTDNEQF
-,TRBV5-5,ASSLMLATHQETQY
few,TRBV5-6,ASSLIRGPLEAF
-,TRBV20-1,SARGVVLAGTDTQY
few,TRBV28,ASSLTGAGANVLT
-,TRBV5-1,TSSRAQGEDTQY
few,TRBV11-2,ASSLTDSTDTQY
-,TRBV5-4,ASSRGQTMNTEAF
many,TRBV6-2/TRBV6-3,ASSEGQRTGELF
-,TRBV20-1,RLQNTEAF
few,TRBV5-1,ASSEGDRFSDEQY
-,TRBV20-1,SARATDRGGQPQH
-,TRBV10-3,AIRAPPNEQF
-,TRBV28,ATLIRDSQETQY